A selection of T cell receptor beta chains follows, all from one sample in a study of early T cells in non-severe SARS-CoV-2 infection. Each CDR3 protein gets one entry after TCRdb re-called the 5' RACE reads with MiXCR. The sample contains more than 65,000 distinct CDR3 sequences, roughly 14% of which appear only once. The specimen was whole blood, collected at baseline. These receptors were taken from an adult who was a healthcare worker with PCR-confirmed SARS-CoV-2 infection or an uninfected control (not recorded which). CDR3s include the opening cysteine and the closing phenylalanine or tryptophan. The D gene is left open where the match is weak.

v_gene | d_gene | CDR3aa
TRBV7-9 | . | CASSSTSPNTGELFF
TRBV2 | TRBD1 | CASSEDIWDSHYGYTF
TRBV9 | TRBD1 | CASSYTGDRGEQYF
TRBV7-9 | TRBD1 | CASSRGQGAKNEKLFF
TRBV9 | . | CASSVGPISTKFYYGYTF
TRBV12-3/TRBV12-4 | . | CASSLWQGDAFF
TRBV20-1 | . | CSARGPEPYNEQFF
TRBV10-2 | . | CASLKGAEAFF
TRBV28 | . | CASSLNSSGKEYF
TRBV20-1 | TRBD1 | CSAEGDRALTEQYF
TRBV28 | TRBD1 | CASSLRGQGSGYTF
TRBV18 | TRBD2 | CASSPQTSGYNEQFF
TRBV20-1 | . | CSARGDTRNYNSPLHF
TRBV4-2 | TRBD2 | CASSQEASGSSNEQFF
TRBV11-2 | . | CASSLGDTQYF
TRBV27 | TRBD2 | CASGSVGSGRYEQYF
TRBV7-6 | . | CASSLRPTSQDDGETQYF
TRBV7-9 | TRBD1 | CASSGTGYNEQFF
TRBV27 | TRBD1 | CASRRTGEGYGYTF
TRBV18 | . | CASSPPGHLSYNEQFF
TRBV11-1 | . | CASSLGRGPTEAFF
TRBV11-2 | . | CASSLGARVADTQYF
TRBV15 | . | CATSPATLEQFF
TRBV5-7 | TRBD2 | CASSQGGTRKEFF
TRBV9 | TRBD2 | CASSVDSGALGTQYF
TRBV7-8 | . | CASSLLGGPPLPLHF
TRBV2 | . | CASSDNSKTQYF
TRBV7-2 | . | CASRSRVTTEAFF
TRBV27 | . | CASSLERSSPLHF
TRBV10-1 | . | CASSERRGRTQYF
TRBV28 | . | CATRAGTTDTQYF
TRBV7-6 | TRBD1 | CASSLDPGTGASPDTQYF
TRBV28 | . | CASSRRVDSYEQYF
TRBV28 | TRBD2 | CASSFFGLAGRETQYF
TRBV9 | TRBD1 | CASRGQEDTGELFF
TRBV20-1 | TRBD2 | CSASGTSGSGDTQYF
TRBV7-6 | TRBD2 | CASSDRDYQETQYF
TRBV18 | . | CASSLLEGSDNQPQHF
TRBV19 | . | CASSIGTRGQPQHF
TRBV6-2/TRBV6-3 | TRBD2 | CASSPGTSGVYEQYF
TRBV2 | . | CASSEPYEQYF
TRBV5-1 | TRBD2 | CASSLGLAGRITGELFF
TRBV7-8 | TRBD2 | CASSPGTSGEQFF
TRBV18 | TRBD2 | CASSPKAGPDTQYF
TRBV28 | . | CASRYRYNSNQPQHF
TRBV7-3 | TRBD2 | CASSLTAGASPWGEQFF
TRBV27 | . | CASSVERGSTEAFF
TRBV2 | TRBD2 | CATEREFNEQFF
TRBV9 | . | CASSVEDSGNTIYF
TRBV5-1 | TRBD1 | CASSRPRDSDGTGELFF
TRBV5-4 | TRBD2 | CASSAGTSSYNEQFF
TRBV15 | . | CATSRGGASATAEQYF
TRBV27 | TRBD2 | CASSLAGTSGGEQFF
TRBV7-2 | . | CASSFQPLSYNEQFF
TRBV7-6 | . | CASSLANTDTQYF
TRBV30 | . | CAWGSGSRSTDTQYF